The present TCR beta chain was sequenced within a study of cytomegalovirus exposure and HLA in healthy donors. Primers for the PCR totalled 60 Vbeta and 13 Jbeta. Sequencing used immunoSEQ multiplex PCR; TCRdb keeps in-frame clones, though not all of them. The data contain approximately 130,000 clones, 65% to 90% of them singletons. Study results and caveats: Most subjects' HLA-A and HLA-B alleles were reportedly predicted from TCR beta sequences. CMV serostatus was the only immune exposure information that was available. In a later analysis, TCR beta V- and J-gene trimming showed a link to a missense DCLRE1C variant. Later analysis suggested most CMV-associated TCR beta chains were HLA-restricted.

With regard to this clone: Antigen unknown.

V was trimmed by 6 bases and J by 1 base, leaving 9 bases between them. CDR3 length equals 14 residues. CDR1 and CDR2 (germline): LNHDA, SQIVND (reference sequence). The sequence was obtained from a woman in her forties in good health and CMV-seronegative. The chain employs TRBV19 and TRBJ2-2; D may be TRBD1 (6 bases). Sequencing input: PBMCs. CDR3 in DNA: TGTGCCAGTAGATCGGACAGGAACACCGGGGAGCTGTTTTTT. It codes for CASRSDRNTGELFF.